These 19 T cell receptor beta chains came from one sample sequenced in a study of vaccination effects on CD4 cells after COVID-19 (dated by TCRdb to 2021 to 2024). What these receptors recognize is not known. In the ViraFEST assay, PBMC were stimulated with viral peptide pools, and TCR sequencing was then used to find antigen-specific CD4+ T cell clonotypes based on their expansion. After roughly 11 days of culture, CD4+ T cells were isolated with the EasySep CD4+ T cell isolation kit. Libraries were prepared through the immunoSEQ multiplex PCR assay. Sourced from immuneACCESS, this table was stored by TCRdb with only in-frame sequences that have V and J called. A share of the clones is absent; for the studies checked, an unresolved V gene accounts for under half, and the remainder has no known explanation. This sample comprises 15,000 or so clones, more than 65% of them detected only once. Together, the top ten hold around 23% of the sample.

The input for sequencing was CD4+ T cells from PBMCs cultured with HCoV-229E spike peptides, taken before COVID-19 vaccination. Explained via the paper, the cell subset or site label denotes: HCoV-229E spike overlapping peptide pool stimulation. The source of these receptors is a human donor who received a COVID-19 vaccine.

This clone was picked up a small number of times. The chain joins TRBV5-4 to TRBJ1-2; D possibly corresponds to TRBD1 (6 bases). The CDR3 spans 13 residues. Germline V CDR1 and CDR2: SGHNT, YYREEE (reference sequence). The V and J ends lost 3 bases and 8 bases respectively, with 14 bases between them. The CDR3 sequence is CASSWRGAGGYTF. DNA of the CDR3: TGTGCCAGCAGCTGGCGGGGGGCTGGCGGCTACACCTTC.

The chain employs TRBV3-1 (or the pseudogene TRBV3-2) and TRBJ2-7; no clear D. The germline gives CDR1 LGHDT, CDR2 YNNKEL (reference sequence). This CDR3 is built from 11 residues. Deletions cut 4 bases from V and 4 bases from J, with 5 bases between. As DNA, the CDR3 is TGTGCCAGCAGCCTCCGTTACGAGCAGTACTTC. This translates into CASSLRYEQYF.

This chain joins TRBV5-1 and TRBJ1-2; D gene ambiguous. This CDR3 contains 13 residues. Trimming took 0 bases from V and 9 from J, leaving 12 bases between them. Germline V gene sequence: CDR1 SGHRS, CDR2 YFSETQ. The CDR3: CASSLDEGISYTF. Here the CDR3 DNA reads TGCGCCAGCAGCTTGGACGAGGGAATAAGCTACACCTTC.

The V call is TRBV6-1, the J call TRBJ2-7, with 10 bases matching TRBD1. Trimming at V came to 0 bases and at J to 5 bases, leaving 7 bases not matched to a gene. There are 16 residues in the CDR3. Germline V gene data show CDR1 as MNHNS and CDR2 as SASEGT. Written as DNA, the CDR3 is TGTGCCAGCAGTGAAGCCCCGGGACAGGGGCTTGACGAGCAGTACTTC. Translating gives CASSEAPGQGLDEQYF.

This chain links TRBV7-9 with TRBJ1-5; D is ambiguous. The CDR3 contains 12 residues. Trimming pared 1 base from V and 9 bases from J, leaving 7 bases between. Germline V gene data show CDR1 as SEHNR and CDR2 as FQNEAQ (reference sequence). The CDR3 DNA reads as TGTGCCAGCAGCTTAGGGGCTGGGCCCCAGCATTTT. Translated: CASSLGAGPQHF.

The gene calls are TRBV6-2 or TRBV6-3 and TRBJ2-1; 13 nucleotides line up with TRBD2. With V trimmed by 2 bases and J by 0 bases, 7 bases remained unmatched. This CDR3 region has 19 residues. Germline V lookup: CDR1 MNHEY, CDR2 SVGEGT. CDR3 protein: CASSYPTTSGGSSYNEQFF. Here the CDR3 DNA reads TGTGCCAGCAGTTACCCGACGACTAGCGGGGGGTCCTCCTACAATGAGCAGTTCTTC.

The chain uses TRBV15 and TRBJ1-1; D is possibly TRBD1 (6 bases). This CDR3 has 15 amino acids. V was pared by 0 bases and J by 6 bases, with 14 bases between. Germline V gene sequence: CDR1 LNHNV, CDR2 YYDKDF (reference sequence). The CDR3 loop is CATSRENREIAEAFF. The DNA for the CDR3 is TGTGCCACCAGCAGAGAGAACAGGGAGATCGCTGAAGCTTTCTTT.

The rearrangement links TRBV6-5 to TRBJ2-2; 7 nucleotides match TRBD1. Trimming removed 5 bases from V and 8 bases from J; junction bases left unmatched: 5. Germline values: CDR1 MNHEY, CDR2 SVGAGI. The CDR3 runs 13 residues. Here the CDR3 DNA reads TGTGCCAGCAGTCTGGACAGGCGGGGGGAGCTGTTTTTT. It translates to CASSLDRRGELFF.

The table lists this clone with a count of one. This chain links TRBV30 with TRBJ2-1, with 13 bases identical to TRBD2. J was trimmed by 9 bases and V by 5 bases; bases with no gene match: 7. This CDR3 has 14 residues. Germline V gives CDR1 GTSNPN, CDR2 SVGIG (reference sequence). The CDR3 loop reads CAWQLAGGPGEQFF. The CDR3 DNA reads TGTGCCTGGCAACTAGCGGGGGGGCCGGGTGAGCAGTTCTTC.

V and J are TRBV7-8 and TRBJ1-3; D not resolved. V lost 0 bases and J 0 bases, leaving 12 bases between the germline ends. Germline V gives CDR1 SGHVS, CDR2 FQNEAQ. The CDR3 sequence is 17 residues long. Written as DNA, the CDR3 is TGTGCCAGCAGCTTAGCGCGGTGGGCCGACTCTGGAAACACCATATATTTT. Its protein product is CASSLARWADSGNTIYF.

The chain recombines TRBV6-2 or TRBV6-3 with TRBJ1-2; D is possibly TRBD1 (6 bases). The CDR3 has 17 amino acids. The V and J ends lost 0 bases and 5 bases respectively, with 19 bases between them. Germline loops: CDR1 MNHEY, CDR2 SVGEGT. The CDR3 DNA follows: TGTGCCAGCAGTTACTCTGAAGGCAGGGGTTTTTGGTATGGCTACACCTTC. Encoded protein: CASSYSEGRGFWYGYTF.

The rearrangement joins TRBV4-2 to TRBJ2-3; TRBD2 aligns across 9 bases. The germline V gene encodes CDR1 LGHNA and CDR2 YNFKEQ. The CDR3 is 16 residues long. Germline trimming cut 4 bases from V and 2 bases from J; bases unmatched to any gene: 7. Here the CDR3 DNA reads TGTGCCAGCAGCCCCGGCGGCGGGGGGGTCACAGATACGCAGTATTTT. It yields the protein CASSPGGGGVTDTQYF.

The chain employs TRBV19 and TRBJ1-2; D may be TRBD1 (5 bases). This CDR3 has 19 amino acids. Trimming cost V 5 bases and J 3 bases, with 28 bases left between them. The germline V gene has CDR1 LNHDA and CDR2 SQIVND (reference sequence). The DNA of the CDR3 is TGTGCCAGTAGTCCCAATCTTCCCCCCGGGACCGCCAGAGACTATGGCTACACCTTC. Translating gives CASSPNLPPGTARDYGYTF.

This clone has more than one count but fewer than ten. The V gene is TRBV18, the J gene TRBJ1-2; TRBD1 matches at 7 bases. Germline assignment: CDR1 KGHSH and CDR2 LQKENI. CDR3 length: 14 residues. With 4 bases clipped from V and 3 bases from J, the junction kept 5 bases outside the gene matches. The CDR3 nucleotides read TGTGCCAGCTCACTACAGGGGAGGGACTATGGCTACACCTTC. This translates into CASSLQGRDYGYTF.

The rearrangement uses TRBV5-1 and TRBJ1-2; 7 bases are a match to TRBD1. Germline CDR1 is SGHRS and CDR2 is YFSETQ. V was clipped by 4 bases and J by 4 bases; unmatched bases: 10. The CDR3 sequence is 15 residues long. CDR3 loop: CASSPGQAYFYGYTF. DNA of the CDR3: TGCGCCAGCAGCCCCGGACAGGCCTACTTCTATGGCTACACCTTC.

The chain combines TRBV6-5 with TRBJ2-2; D possibly corresponds to TRBD2 (6 bases). Germline assignment: CDR1 MNHEY and CDR2 SVGAGI. This CDR3 has 15 residues. Trimming pared 6 bases from V and 2 bases from J, leaving 13 bases between. For the CDR3, the DNA is TGTGCCAGCAGCCCGGGACTGGTTAACACCGGGGAGCTGTTTTTT. This codes for CASSPGLVNTGELFF.

This clone has a single count. This sequence joins TRBV19 and TRBJ1-1; perhaps TRBD1 as D (5 bases). V lost 10 bases and J lost 1, with 13 bases in between. CDR3 length equals 13 residues. Germline assignment: CDR1 LNHDA and CDR2 SQIVND (reference sequence). The CDR3 DNA is TGTGCCACCACTGGGGCCCCGAACACTGAAGCTTTCTTT. Translating gives CATTGAPNTEAFF. The full variable domain, rest sourced from reference TRBV19 and TRBJ1-1, is DGGITQSPKYLFRKEGQNVTLSCEQNLNHDAMYWYRQDPGQGLRLIYYSQIVNDFQKGDIAEGYSVSREKKESFPLTVTSAQKNPTAFYLCATTGAPNTEAFFGQGTRLTVV.

The V and J genes are TRBV28 and TRBJ2-1; the match to TRBD2 covers 14 bases. Germline CDR1 is MDHEN and CDR2 is SYDVKM. The CDR3 extends over 15 amino acids. The junction had 2 bases not matched to a gene; V was cut back by 3 bases and J by 7 bases. CDR3 in DNA: TGTGCCAGCAGTTTCCGGACTAGCGGGAGGAATGAGCAGTTCTTC. As protein: CASSFRTSGRNEQFF.

V usage is TRBV6-5 and J usage is TRBJ2-7; 8 positions agree with TRBD2. Germline CDR1 and CDR2: MNHEY and SVGAGI. The CDR3 sequence is 15 residues long. Losses at the gene ends were 7 bases for V and 2 bases for J; bases not matched to a gene: 10. This CDR3 reads CASTNRYGRAYEQYF. The CDR3 DNA reads as TGTGCCAGCACCAACCGGTACGGGAGGGCCTACGAGCAGTACTTC.